Presented here are 15 T cell receptor beta chains from one specimen sequenced in a study of T-cell reconstitution after alpha-beta-depleted transplantation in children. TCRbeta library preparation incorporated unique molecular identifiers. TCRdb re-called the PCR reads through MiXCR, storing one row per CDR3 protein. The sample holds around 490,000 distinct CDR3 sequences; roughly an eighth are singletons and the top ten take around 13%. The sequencing here drew on PBMCs, mostly from graft donor cells, taken 180 days after TCRalphabeta/CD19-depleted stem cell transplant. Every receptor here comes from a female patient aged 2-15 years who had a stem cell transplant for aplastic anemia, so the T cells may come from the graft donor.

The V call is TRBV23-1, the J call TRBJ2-7; tentative D call: TRBD2 (6 bases). TRBV23-1 is marked as an open reading frame, function uncertain. CDR3 size: 16 residues. V was shortened by 0 bases and J by 0 bases, with 12 bases between the two germline ends. CDR3 region: CASSQSTVADSYEQYF. The CDR3 DNA is TGCGCCAGCAGTCAATCGACGGTAGCGGACTCCTACGAGCAGTACTTC.

The J gene is TRBJ2-5, the V gene TRBV20-1; 7 nucleotides line up with TRBD2. The J segment lost 5 bases and the V segment lost 4 bases, leaving 16 bases of the junction unmatched. The germline V gene has CDR1 DFQATT and CDR2 SNEGSKA (reference sequence). The CDR3 consists of 16 residues. The CDR3 nucleotides are TGCAGTGCTATCACTTTCCAGGCGGGAGTGAGTGAGACCCAGTACTTC. It is translated as CSAITFQAGVSETQYF.

The J gene is TRBJ1-1, the V gene TRBV4-2; D unclear. V was trimmed by 0 bases and J by 3 bases, leaving 8 bases between them. The CDR3 has 14 amino acids. Per germline, CDR1 LGHNA and CDR2 YNFKEQ. Here the CDR3 reads CASSQDHGYTEAFF. The CDR3 DNA reads TGTGCCAGCAGCCAAGATCACGGGTACACTGAAGCTTTCTTT.

The chain recombines TRBV4-3 with TRBJ2-6, with D perhaps TRBD2 (5 bases). V lost 6 bases and J lost 0, with 18 bases in between. Germline CDR1 is LGHNA and CDR2 is YSLEER. The CDR3 totals 18 residues. The CDR3 is CASSRVRGRFSGANVLTF. DNA for the CDR3: TGCGCCAGCAGTAGAGTACGAGGGCGGTTCTCTGGGGCCAACGTCCTGACTTTC.

Here the CDR3 reads CAISERLAGPAGELFF. The DNA for the CDR3 is TGTGCCATCAGTGAAAGACTAGCGGGTCCCGCCGGGGAGCTGTTTTTT. The chain has TRBV10-3 and TRBJ2-2; 10 nucleotides agree with TRBD2. There are 16 residues in the CDR3. The V gene end was trimmed by 3 bases and the J gene end by 6 bases; junction bases not matched to a gene: 7. In germline, CDR1 is ENHRY, CDR2 SYGVKD.

This clonotype has at least ten counts. The chain couples TRBV6-1 to TRBJ1-1; D is unresolved. The ends were cut back, 6 bases at V and 1 base at J, with 12 bases in the middle. CDR1 is MNHNS and CDR2 is SASEGT in the germline V gene. The CDR3 covers 14 residues. The CDR3 spells CASSPVFRNTEAFF. In nucleotides, the CDR3 is TGTGCCAGCAGCCCAGTTTTTAGGAACACTGAAGCTTTCTTT.

The V and J genes are TRBV7-9 and TRBJ2-7; D gene ambiguous. The germline gives CDR1 SEHNR, CDR2 FQNEAQ (reference sequence). The ends were cut back, 2 bases at V and 0 bases at J, with 8 bases in the middle. The CDR3 runs to 14 residues. CDR3 bases: TGTGCCAGCAGCTTATCCTCGAGCTCCTACGAGCAGTACGTC. This gives the protein CASSLSSSSYEQYV.

This clonotype was seen many times. The chain combines TRBV12-3 or TRBV12-4 with TRBJ2-1; the match to TRBD1 covers 8 bases. Trimming at V came to 2 bases and at J to 0 bases, leaving 6 bases not matched to a gene. This CDR3 is built from 17 residues. The chain's CDR3 is CASSLRRDRPSYNEQFF. CDR3 bases: TGTGCCAGCAGTTTAAGGAGGGACAGGCCCTCCTACAATGAGCAGTTCTTC.

The V gene is TRBV28, the J gene TRBJ2-2; TRBD2 agrees at 7 bases. The CDR3 totals 16 residues. The V segment lost 0 bases and the J segment 6 bases; nucleotides outside the gene matches: 7. Germline values: CDR1 MDHEN, CDR2 SYDVKM. CDR3 protein: CASSLWGLAGSGELFF. The CDR3 DNA is TGTGCCAGCAGTTTATGGGGCTTAGCGGGCTCCGGGGAGCTGTTTTTT.

This clonotype was observed a few times. The V gene is TRBV6-1, the J gene TRBJ2-1; TRBD2 agrees at 13 bases. From germline, CDR1 is MNHNS and CDR2 SASEGT. The junction had 6 bases not matched to a gene; V was cut back by 11 bases and J by 2 bases. The CDR3 is made up of 15 amino acids. CDR3 in amino acids: CAVGTSGNPYNEQFF. The CDR3 DNA sequence: TGTGCCGTAGGGACTAGCGGGAACCCCTACAATGAGCAGTTCTTC.

Remarks on this clonotype: Here the CDR3 omits its conserved ending phenylalanine or tryptophan, so a read error is the likely source. This chain links TRBV28 with TRBJ2-3, with a possible D match to TRBD2 (5 bases). V lost 8 bases and J 3 bases, leaving 9 bases between the germline ends. The CDR3 spans 12 residues. CDR1 and CDR2 from the germline V gene are MDHEN and SYDVKM. This chain's CDR3 is CASATGTDTQYL. CDR3 in DNA: TGTGCCAGCGCCACGGGGACAGATACGCAGTATTTG.

Only a few counts were recorded for this clonotype. The chain combines TRBV4-2 with TRBJ2-3, with TRBD1 identical over 7 bases. The CDR3 extends over 20 amino acids. After removal of 0 bases from V and 2 bases from J, the junction contained 17 bases not matched to a gene. Germline CDR1 LGHNA, CDR2 YNFKEQ. The CDR3 reads CASSQDTFYGTADLTDTQYF. CDR3 in DNA: TGTGCCAGCAGCCAAGATACGTTCTACGGGACAGCCGATCTCACAGATACGCAGTATTTT.

This clonotype was observed a handful of times. V gene TRBV7-9 combines with J gene TRBJ2-7, with a possible D match to TRBD1 (6 bases). V gave up 5 bases and J gave up 2 bases, with 16 bases separating them. This CDR3 has 15 amino acids. Germline values: CDR1 SEHNR, CDR2 FQNEAQ (reference sequence). CDR3 DNA: TGTGCCAGCAGCCAGGGGCGGACCCCAACCTACGAGCAGTACTTC. Translating gives CASSQGRTPTYEQYF.

This clonotype was seen more than once but under ten times. The chain recombines TRBV21-1 with TRBJ2-5; the listed D gene, TRBD2, was not tested against the DNA. TRBV21-1 counts as a pseudogene. The CDR3 consists of 15 residues. The CDR3 bases are TGTGCCAGCAGCAAAGGACTAGCGGGAGAAGAGACCCAGTACTTC. As protein: CASSKGLAGEETQYF.

This chain links TRBV30 with TRBJ1-1; 7 nucleotides agree with TRBD1. The CDR3 contains 18 residues. Per germline, CDR1 GTSNPN and CDR2 SVGIG (reference sequence). Trimming cost V 0 bases and J 0 bases; bases outside gene matches: 13. CDR3 coding DNA: TGTGCCTGGAGTGTACAGGGGTGGAGTATGAGCATGAACACTGAAGCTTTCTTT. Encoded protein: CAWSVQGWSMSMNTEAFF.